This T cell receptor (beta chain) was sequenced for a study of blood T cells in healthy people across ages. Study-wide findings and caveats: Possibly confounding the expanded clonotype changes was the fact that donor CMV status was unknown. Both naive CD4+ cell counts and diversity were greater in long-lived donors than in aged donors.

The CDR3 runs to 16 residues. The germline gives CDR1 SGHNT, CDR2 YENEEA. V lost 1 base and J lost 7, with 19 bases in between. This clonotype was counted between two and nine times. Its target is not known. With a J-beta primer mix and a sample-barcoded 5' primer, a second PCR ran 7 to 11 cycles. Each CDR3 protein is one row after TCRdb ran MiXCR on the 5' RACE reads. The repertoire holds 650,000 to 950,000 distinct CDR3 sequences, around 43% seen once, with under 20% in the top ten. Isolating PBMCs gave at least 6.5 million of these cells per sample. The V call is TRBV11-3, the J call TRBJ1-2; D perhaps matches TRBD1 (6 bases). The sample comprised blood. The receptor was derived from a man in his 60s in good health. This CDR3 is CASSLGSVGADGGYTF. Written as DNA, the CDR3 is TGTGCCAGCAGCTTAGGCTCAGTGGGGGCCGACGGTGGCTACACCTTC.